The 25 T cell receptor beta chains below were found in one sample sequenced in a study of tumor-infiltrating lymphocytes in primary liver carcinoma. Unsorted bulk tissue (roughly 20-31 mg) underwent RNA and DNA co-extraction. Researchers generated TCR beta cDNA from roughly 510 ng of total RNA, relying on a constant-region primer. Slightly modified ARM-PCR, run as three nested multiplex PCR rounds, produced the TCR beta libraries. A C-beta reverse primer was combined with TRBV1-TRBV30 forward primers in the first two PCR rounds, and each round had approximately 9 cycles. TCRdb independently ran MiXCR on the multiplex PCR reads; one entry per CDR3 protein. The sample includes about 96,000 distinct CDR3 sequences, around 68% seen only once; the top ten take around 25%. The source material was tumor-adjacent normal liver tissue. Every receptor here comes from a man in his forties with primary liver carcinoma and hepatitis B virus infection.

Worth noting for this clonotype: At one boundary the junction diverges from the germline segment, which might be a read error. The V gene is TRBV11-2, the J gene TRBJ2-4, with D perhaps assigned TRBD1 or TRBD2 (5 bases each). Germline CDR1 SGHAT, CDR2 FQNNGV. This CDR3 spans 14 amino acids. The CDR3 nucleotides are TGTGCTAGCAGCCCCCAATGGGGGTGGGATATTCAGTACTTC. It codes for CASSPQWGWDIQYF.

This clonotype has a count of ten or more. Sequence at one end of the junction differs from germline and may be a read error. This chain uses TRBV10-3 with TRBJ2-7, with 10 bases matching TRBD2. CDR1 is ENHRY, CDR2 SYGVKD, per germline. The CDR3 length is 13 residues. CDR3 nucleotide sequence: TGTGCCATCAAGGAGGGAAGGTCAGCGGGAGGGCACTTC. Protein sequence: CAIKEGRSAGGHF.

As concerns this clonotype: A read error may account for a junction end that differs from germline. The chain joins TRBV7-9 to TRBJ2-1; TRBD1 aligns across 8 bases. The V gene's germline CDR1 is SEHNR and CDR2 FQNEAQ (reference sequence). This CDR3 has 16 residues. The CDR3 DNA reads TGTACCAGCAGCTTACCCTCCCGGACAGGGTTTTATGAGCAGTTCTTC. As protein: CTSSLPSRTGFYEQFF.

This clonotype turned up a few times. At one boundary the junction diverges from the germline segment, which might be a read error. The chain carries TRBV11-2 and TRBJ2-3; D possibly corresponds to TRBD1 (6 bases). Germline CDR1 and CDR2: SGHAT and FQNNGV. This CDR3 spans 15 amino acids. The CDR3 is CANSLGVGGADTQYF. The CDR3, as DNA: TGTGCCAACAGCTTAGGGGTAGGGGGAGCGGATACGCAGTATTTT. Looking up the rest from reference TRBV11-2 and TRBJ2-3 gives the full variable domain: EAGVAQSPRYKIIEKRQSVAFWCNPISGHATLYWYQQILGQGPKLLIQFQNNGVVDDSQLPKDRFSAERLKGVDSTLKIQPAKLEDSAVYLCANSLGVGGADTQYFGPGTRLTVL.

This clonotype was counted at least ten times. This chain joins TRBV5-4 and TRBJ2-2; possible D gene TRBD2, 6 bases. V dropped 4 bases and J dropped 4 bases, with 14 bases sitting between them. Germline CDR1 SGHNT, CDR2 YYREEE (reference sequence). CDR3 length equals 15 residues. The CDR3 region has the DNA TGTGCCAGCAGCCCTTTTAGCGGAGGCACCGGGGAGCTGTTTTTT. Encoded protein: CASSPFSGGTGELFF.

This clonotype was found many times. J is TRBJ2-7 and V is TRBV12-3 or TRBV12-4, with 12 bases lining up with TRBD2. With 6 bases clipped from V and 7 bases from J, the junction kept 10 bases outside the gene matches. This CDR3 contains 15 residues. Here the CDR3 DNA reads TGTGCCAGCAGCGACGGACTAGCGGGGTTGGGGGAGCAGTACTTC. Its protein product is CASSDGLAGLGEQYF.

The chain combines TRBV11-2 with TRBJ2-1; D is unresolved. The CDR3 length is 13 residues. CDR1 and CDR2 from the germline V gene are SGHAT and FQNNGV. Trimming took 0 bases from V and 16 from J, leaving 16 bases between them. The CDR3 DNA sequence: TGTGCCAGCAGCTTAGAGGAATGCACTGGCAGATTCTTC. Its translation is CASSLEECTGRFF.

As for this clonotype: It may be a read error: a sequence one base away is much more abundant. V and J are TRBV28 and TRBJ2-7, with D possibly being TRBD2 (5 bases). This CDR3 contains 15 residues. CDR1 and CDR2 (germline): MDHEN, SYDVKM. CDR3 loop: CACSSAREPLYEQYF. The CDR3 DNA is TGTGCCTGCAGTTCCGCTAGGGAGCCCTTATACGAGCAGTACTTC.

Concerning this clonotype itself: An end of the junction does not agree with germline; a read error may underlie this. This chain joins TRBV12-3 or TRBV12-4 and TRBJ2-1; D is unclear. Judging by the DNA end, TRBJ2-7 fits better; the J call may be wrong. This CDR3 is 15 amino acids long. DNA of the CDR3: TGTGTCAGCAGTACGCCTTCGGAGTCCTACAATGAGCAGTACTTC. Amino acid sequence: CVSSTPSESYNEQYF.

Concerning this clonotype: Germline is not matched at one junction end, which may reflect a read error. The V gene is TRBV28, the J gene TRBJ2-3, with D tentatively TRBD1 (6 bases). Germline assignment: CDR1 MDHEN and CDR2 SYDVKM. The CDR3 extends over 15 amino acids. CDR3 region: CTSSLTQGRSDTQYF. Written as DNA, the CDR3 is TGTACCAGCAGTCTCACCCAGGGGCGGAGTGATACGCAGTATTTT.

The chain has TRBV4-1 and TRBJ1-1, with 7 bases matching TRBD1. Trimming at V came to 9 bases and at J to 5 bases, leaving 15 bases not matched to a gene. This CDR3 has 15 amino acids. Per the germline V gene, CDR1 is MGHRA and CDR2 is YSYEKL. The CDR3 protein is CASVLRQGARTEAFF. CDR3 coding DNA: TGCGCCAGTGTGCTCCGACAGGGAGCCCGAACTGAAGCTTTCTTT.

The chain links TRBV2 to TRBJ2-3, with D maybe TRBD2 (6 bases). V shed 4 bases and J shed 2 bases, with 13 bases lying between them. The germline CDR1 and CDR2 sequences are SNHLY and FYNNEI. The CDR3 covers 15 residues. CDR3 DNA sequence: TGTGCCAGCAGTGGACAAGCGGGCGTCACAGATACGCAGTATTTT. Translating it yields CASSGQAGVTDTQYF.

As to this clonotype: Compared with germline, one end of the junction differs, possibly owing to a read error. Written as DNA, the CDR3 is TGTGCCAGCAGCTCAAGGTTAAATCAGTCCCAGCATTTT. Its translation: CASSSRLNQSQHF. The V call is TRBV11-2, the J call TRBJ1-5; D not resolved. The CDR3 is 13 residues long. CDR1 and CDR2 from the germline V gene are SGHAT and FQNNGV.

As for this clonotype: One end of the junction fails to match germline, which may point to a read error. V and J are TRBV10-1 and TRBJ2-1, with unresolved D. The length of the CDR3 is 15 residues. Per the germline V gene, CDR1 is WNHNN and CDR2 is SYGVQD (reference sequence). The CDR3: CASRESIYPLDEEFF. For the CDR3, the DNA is TGCGCCAGCAGAGAGTCGATTTATCCCCTCGATGAGGAGTTCTTC.

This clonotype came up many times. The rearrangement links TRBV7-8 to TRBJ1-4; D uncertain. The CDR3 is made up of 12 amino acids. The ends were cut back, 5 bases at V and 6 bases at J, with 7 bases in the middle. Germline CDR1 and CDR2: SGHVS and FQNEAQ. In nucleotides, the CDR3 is TGTGCCAGCAGCCTTTGGGATGAAAAACTGTTTTTT. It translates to CASSLWDEKLFF. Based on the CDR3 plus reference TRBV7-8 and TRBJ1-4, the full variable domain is GAGVSQSPRYKVAKRGQDVALRCDPISGHVSLFWYQQALGQGPEFLTYFQNEAQLDKSGLPSDRFFAERPEGSVSTLKIQRTQQEDSAVYLCASSLWDEKLFFGSGTQLSVL.

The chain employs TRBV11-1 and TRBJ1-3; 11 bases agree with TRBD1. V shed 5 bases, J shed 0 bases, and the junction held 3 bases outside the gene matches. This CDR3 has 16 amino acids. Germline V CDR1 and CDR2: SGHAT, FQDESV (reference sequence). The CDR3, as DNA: TGTGCCAGCAGCAGGACAGGGGGCTTCTCTGGAAACACCATATATTTT. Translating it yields CASSRTGGFSGNTIYF.

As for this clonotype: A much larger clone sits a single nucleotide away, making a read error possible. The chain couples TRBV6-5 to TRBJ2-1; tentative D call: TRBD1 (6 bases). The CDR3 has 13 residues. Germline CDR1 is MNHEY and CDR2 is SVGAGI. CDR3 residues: CASSPTGNNEQLF. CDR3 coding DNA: TGTGCCAGCAGCCCAACAGGGAACAATGAGCAGCTCTTC.

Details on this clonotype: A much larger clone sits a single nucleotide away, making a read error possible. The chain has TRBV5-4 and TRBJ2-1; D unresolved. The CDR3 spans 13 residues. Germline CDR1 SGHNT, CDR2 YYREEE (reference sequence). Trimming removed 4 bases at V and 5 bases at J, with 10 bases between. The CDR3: CASSRALNNEQFF. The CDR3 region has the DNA TGTGCCAGCAGCCGAGCACTGAACAATGAGCAGTTCTTC.

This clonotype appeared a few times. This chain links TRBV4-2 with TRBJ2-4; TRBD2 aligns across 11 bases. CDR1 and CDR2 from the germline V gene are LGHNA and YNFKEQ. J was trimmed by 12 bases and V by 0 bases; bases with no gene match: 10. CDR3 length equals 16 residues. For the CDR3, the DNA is TGTGCCAGCAGCCAAGAATTAGCGGGAGGGCAGGACACTCAGTACTTC. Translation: CASSQELAGGQDTQYF.

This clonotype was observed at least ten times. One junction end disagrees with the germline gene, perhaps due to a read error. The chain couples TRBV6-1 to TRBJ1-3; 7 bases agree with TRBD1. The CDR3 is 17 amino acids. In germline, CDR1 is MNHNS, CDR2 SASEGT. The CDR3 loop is CASSEVGQSHSGSTIYF. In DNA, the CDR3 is TGTGCCAGCAGTGAAGTGGGACAGAGCCACTCTGGAAGCACCATATATTTT.

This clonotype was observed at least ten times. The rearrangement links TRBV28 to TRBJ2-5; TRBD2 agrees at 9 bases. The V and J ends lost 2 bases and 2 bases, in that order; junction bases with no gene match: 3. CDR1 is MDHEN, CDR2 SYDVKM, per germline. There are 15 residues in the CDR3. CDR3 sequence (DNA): TGTGCCAGCAGTTTACCGACTAGCGGTCAAGAGACCCAGTACTTC. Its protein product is CASSLPTSGQETQYF.

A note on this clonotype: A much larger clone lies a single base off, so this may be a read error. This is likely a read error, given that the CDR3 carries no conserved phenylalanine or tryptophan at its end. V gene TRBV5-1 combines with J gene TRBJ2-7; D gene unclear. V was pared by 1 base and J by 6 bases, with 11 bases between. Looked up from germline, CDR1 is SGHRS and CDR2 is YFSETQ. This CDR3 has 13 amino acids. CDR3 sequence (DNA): TGCGCCAGCAGCTTGACAGAGGCTGGCGAGCAGTACCTC. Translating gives CASSLTEAGEQYL.

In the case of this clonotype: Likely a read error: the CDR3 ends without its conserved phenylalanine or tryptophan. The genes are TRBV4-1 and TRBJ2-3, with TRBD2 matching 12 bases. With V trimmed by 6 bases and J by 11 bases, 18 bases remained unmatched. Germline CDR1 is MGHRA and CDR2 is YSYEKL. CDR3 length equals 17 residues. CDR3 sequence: CASRPKITSGRPPGQYS. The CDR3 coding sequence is TGCGCCAGCAGGCCTAAGATCACTAGCGGGAGGCCCCCGGGGCAGTATTCT.

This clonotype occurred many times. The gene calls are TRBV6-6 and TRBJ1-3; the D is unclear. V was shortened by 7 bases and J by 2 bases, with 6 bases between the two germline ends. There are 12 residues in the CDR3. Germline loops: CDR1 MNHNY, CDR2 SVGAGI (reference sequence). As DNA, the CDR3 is TGTGCCAGCACCTCAGCTGGAAACACCATATATTTT. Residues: CASTSAGNTIYF.

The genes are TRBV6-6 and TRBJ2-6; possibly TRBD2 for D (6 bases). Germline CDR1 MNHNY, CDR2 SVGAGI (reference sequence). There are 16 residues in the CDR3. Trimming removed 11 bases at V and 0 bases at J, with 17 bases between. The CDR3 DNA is TGTGCCTGCACTGACGCCGGGAGCTCTGGGGCCAACGTCCTGACTTTC. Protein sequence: CACTDAGSSGANVLTF.